Following are 17 T cell receptor beta chains from one sample sequenced in a study of blood T cell repertoires in COVID-19. Measured with immunoSEQ multiplex PCR; TCRdb has only the in-frame clones, and not every one. The sample lists 83,000 or so clones; around 80% were seen once. Sequenced input: peripheral blood. The receptors derive from a human donor in a cohort sampled during active COVID-19.

The chain recombines TRBV4-2 with TRBJ1-4, with a tentative D call TRBD1 (6 bases). Trimming took 6 bases from V and 5 from J, leaving 13 bases between them. CDR3 length: 14 residues. Looked up from germline, CDR1 is LGHNA and CDR2 is YNFKEQ. Here the CDR3 reads CASSSDRTNEKLFF. The DNA of the CDR3 is TGTGCCAGCAGTTCCGACAGGACAAATGAAAAACTGTTTTTT.

The chain combines TRBV4-2 with TRBJ2-3; 10 nucleotides line up with TRBD2. The CDR3 loop spans 18 amino acids. Germline V gives CDR1 LGHNA, CDR2 YNFKEQ. Trimming took 0 bases from V and 2 from J; bases not matched to a gene: 8. The DNA of the CDR3 is TGTGCCAGCAGCCAAGACCCTCCGGGGACTAGCGACACAGATACGCAGTATTTT. This translates into CASSQDPPGTSDTDTQYF.

The V gene is TRBV30, the J gene TRBJ2-7, with D hard to call. V was clipped by 0 bases and J by 4 bases, with 4 bases between them. Germline CDR1 is GTSNPN and CDR2 is SVGIG (reference sequence). The CDR3 sequence is 11 residues long. CDR3 DNA sequence: TGTGCCTGGAGTGTACAGTACGAGCAGTACTTC. This gives the protein CAWSVQYEQYF.

This clone has only a few counts. The CDR3 DNA is TGTGCCAGCAGCCCGCTGAGCGGGGGGGCGCTGACAGATACGCAGTATTTT. Translated, it gives CASSPLSGGALTDTQYF. The chain couples TRBV9 to TRBJ2-3, with 10 bases that match TRBD2. There are 17 residues in the CDR3. The V gene end was trimmed by 4 bases and the J gene end by 3 bases; junction bases not matched to a gene: 11. Looked up from germline, CDR1 is SGDLS and CDR2 is YYNGEE. Variable domain in full (rest from reference TRBV9 and TRBJ2-3): DSGVTQTPKHLITATGQRVTLRCSPRSGDLSVYWYQQSLDQGLQFLIQYYNGEERAKGNILERFSAQQFPDLHSELNLSSLELGDSALYFCASSPLSGGALTDTQYFGPGTRLTVL.

The V call is TRBV18, the J call TRBJ1-2; the match to TRBD1 covers 11 bases. After removal of 0 bases from V and 8 bases from J, the junction contained 11 bases not matched to a gene. The CDR3 is 17 amino acids. CDR1 KGHSH and CDR2 LQKENI come from the germline V gene. CDR3 residues: CASSPPGQGARADGYTF. In nucleotides, the CDR3 is TGTGCCAGCTCACCACCCGGACAGGGGGCGCGCGCGGACGGCTACACCTTC.

The chain has TRBV5-1 and TRBJ2-2; 7 bases match TRBD1. V dropped 2 bases and J dropped 1; count of bases not matched to a gene: 2. This CDR3 contains 15 residues. Per germline, CDR1 SGHRS and CDR2 YFSETQ. The CDR3 DNA follows: TGCGCCAGCAGCTTCCGGACAGGGAACACCGGGGAGCTGTTTTTT. Protein product: CASSFRTGNTGELFF.

This clone was seen ten or more times. The rearrangement links TRBV4-1 to TRBJ1-5, with D unclear. The CDR3 has 16 amino acids. Trimming stripped 1 base from V and 0 bases from J, with 10 bases between. Germline V gene lookup returns CDR1 MGHRA and CDR2 YSYEKL. In nucleotides, the CDR3 is TGCGCCAGCAGCCAAGTTTGGTTACTTAGCAATCAGCCCCAGCATTTT. The encoded protein is CASSQVWLLSNQPQHF.

The CDR3 sequence: CASSPTGNTEAFF. The CDR3 nucleotides are TGTGCCAGCTCACCAACGGGGAACACTGAAGCTTTCTTT. This rearrangement joins TRBV18 to TRBJ1-1; D unclear. Trimming cost V 2 bases and J 1 base, with 5 bases left between them. Germline assignment: CDR1 KGHSH and CDR2 LQKENI. The length of the CDR3 is 13 residues.

The chain uses TRBV2 and TRBJ2-5; a weak D match, TRBD1 (6 bases). Per the germline V gene, CDR1 is SNHLY and CDR2 is FYNNEI. The CDR3 covers 15 residues. The V and J ends lost 6 bases and 7 bases respectively, with 21 bases between them. CDR3 residues: CASRTDGGGVGTQYF. CDR3 bases: TGTGCCAGCAGAACCGACGGTGGGGGCGTGGGGACCCAGTACTTC.

DNA of the CDR3: TGTGCCAGTTGCTCCCCCGGGACAGGGAGAAATGAGCAGTTCTTC. Translated: CASCSPGTGRNEQFF. This chain joins TRBV19 and TRBJ2-1; TRBD1 aligns across 9 bases. From germline, CDR1 is LNHDA and CDR2 SQIVND (reference sequence). This CDR3 contains 15 residues. Losses at the gene ends were 8 bases for V and 7 bases for J; bases not matched to a gene: 12.

The chain joins TRBV6-5 to TRBJ2-2; D possibly corresponds to TRBD2 (5 bases). The V end was cut by 9 bases, the J end by 5 bases, with 19 bases between. There are 15 residues in the CDR3. CDR1 is MNHEY, CDR2 SVGAGI, per germline. CDR3 coding DNA: TGTGCCAGTCGGGGAGACCTCACAAGGACCGGGGAGCTGTTTTTT. Its protein product is CASRGDLTRTGELFF.

The V and J genes are TRBV5-4 and TRBJ2-1, with a possible D match to TRBD2 (6 bases). CDR1 is SGHNT, CDR2 YYREEE, per germline (reference sequence). This CDR3 spans 13 amino acids. V lost 4 bases and J lost 6, with 11 bases in between. The CDR3 bases are TGTGCCAGCAGCGGGGACTTCTCCAATGAGCAGTTCTTC. Protein: CASSGDFSNEQFF.

There are a few counts of this clone. The chain links TRBV24-1 to TRBJ1-1; maybe TRBD1 (5 bases). This CDR3 comprises 14 residues. Trimming stripped 7 bases from V and 0 bases from J, with 11 bases between. Per the germline V gene, CDR1 is KGHDR and CDR2 is SFDVKD. The CDR3 nucleotides read TGTGCCACCAGACCGGACAACCTGAACACTGAAGCTTTCTTT. This gives the protein CATRPDNLNTEAFF.

This chain uses TRBV28 with TRBJ1-6; 7 bases agree with TRBD1. CDR3 length: 14 residues. J gave up 7 bases and V 4 bases, and 4 bases lay outside the gene matches. Per the germline V gene, CDR1 is MDHEN and CDR2 is SYDVKM. The CDR3 coding sequence is TGTGCCAGCAGTTCGACAGGGACCAATTCACCCCTCCACTTT. Protein: CASSSTGTNSPLHF.

The chain recombines TRBV5-1 with TRBJ1-2, with D possibly being TRBD1 (5 bases). There are 14 residues in the CDR3. V lost 4 bases and J lost 8, with 18 bases in between. From germline, CDR1 is SGHRS and CDR2 YFSETQ. CDR3 region: CASSPPGQVDGYTF. Here the CDR3 DNA reads TGCGCCAGCAGCCCCCCCGGACAAGTCGACGGCTACACCTTC.

The chain uses TRBV19 and TRBJ1-5; TRBD1 matches at 7 bases. The germline gives CDR1 LNHDA, CDR2 SQIVND (reference sequence). The CDR3 consists of 15 residues. Trimming removed 5 bases from V and 2 bases from J; junction bases left unmatched: 6. CDR3 residues: CASSSDRVGNQPQHF. CDR3 nucleotide sequence: TGTGCCAGTAGTTCCGACAGGGTCGGCAATCAGCCCCAGCATTTT.

This CDR3 is CASSLGQVTGGYTF. The CDR3 DNA reads TGCGCCAGCAGCTTGGGACAGGTGACGGGGGGCTACACCTTC. V usage is TRBV5-1 and J usage is TRBJ1-2; TRBD1 might be the D (6 bases). V was trimmed by 0 bases and J by 8 bases, leaving 14 bases between them. The length of the CDR3 is 14 residues. Germline V CDR1 and CDR2: SGHRS, YFSETQ.